A single T cell receptor (beta chain) is shown here with its context. The PCR contained 60 Vbeta and 13 Jbeta primers. Repertoires were generated with immunoSEQ multiplex PCR, while TCRdb's copy carries only in-frame clones and drops some. The table lists over 150,000 clones, about four fifths of them singletons. Germline loops: CDR1 LGHNA, CDR2 YSLEER. The CDR3 has 15 residues. This entry belongs to a study of cytomegalovirus exposure and HLA in healthy donors. This TCR derives from a girl aged 10-17 years in good health and CMV-seropositive. The sample was PBMCs. The chain employs TRBV4-3 and TRBJ2-5, with TRBD1 identical over 7 bases. TRBJ2-7 matches the DNA end more closely, so the J call is doubtful. This chain's CDR3 is CASSQEPGQLYEQYF. For the CDR3, the DNA is TGCGCCAGCAGCCAAGAGCCGGGACAGCTTTACGAGCAGTACTTC.